A selection of T cell receptor beta chains follows, all from one sample in a study of OX40 agonist ivuxolimab in advanced cancers. The protocol was immunoSEQ multiplex PCR, while the TCRdb copy is restricted to in-frame clones and leaves out a portion. The sample shows 80,000 or so clones, just under 90% of them seen only once. This sample comprised CD4+ or CD8+ T cells sorted from blood, obtained in a trial of the OX40 agonist ivuxolimab. These receptors originate from an adult with an advanced solid tumor such as melanoma, head and neck, liver or kidney cancer. The conserved cysteine and the conserved F or W are not part of the CDR3 here. The order of the fields is J gene, CDR3 length, V gene, CDR3 protein.

TRBJ1-5 | 12 | TRBV4-2 | ASSLPGVNQPQH
TRBJ2-1 | 12 | TRBV5-1 | ASRQADSYNEQF
TRBJ1-1 | 13 | TRBV15 | ATSAVPGQDTEAF
TRBJ2-1 | 15 | TRBV4-1 | ASSQEGRTVSYNEQF
TRBJ2-2 | 16 | TRBV1 | TSSHSGLAGGPGGELF
TRBJ1-5 | 12 | TRBV5-6 | ASSFWTGDQPQH
TRBJ2-3 | 9 | TRBV20-1 | SAGVADTQY
TRBJ2-2 | 12 | TRBV2 | ASRPDRDAGELF
TRBJ2-5 | 12 | TRBV5-1 | ASSGGAGEETQY
TRBJ2-2 | 14 | TRBV28 | ASSSLTGGKIGELF
TRBJ1-1 | 12 | TRBV11-2 | ASSISGAITEAF
TRBJ1-1 | 11 | TRBV28 | ASQAPSLTEAF
TRBJ1-5 | 15 | TRBV11-2 | ASRSTGQGEKDQPQH
TRBJ1-1 | 12 | TRBV19 | ASSTTGMNTEAF
TRBJ1-6 | 13 | TRBV2 | ASSGTGGSNSPLH
TRBJ1-3 | 13 | TRBV19 | ASSISAGDRNTIY
TRBJ2-4 | 15 | TRBV5-6 | ASSLGTGPLAKNIQY
TRBJ1-2 | 15 | TRBV27 | ASSPLGAEGMAYGYT
TRBJ1-1 | 11 | TRBV5-1 | ASSLGFGTEAF
TRBJ2-6 | 14 | TRBV18 | ASSPSVASGANVLT
TRBJ2-7 | 12 | TRBV11-2 | ASSPTSPSYEQY
TRBJ1-2 | 9 | TRBV20-1 | SRGGQGGYT
TRBJ1-4 | 11 | TRBV2 | ATRTQGHEKLF
TRBJ2-3 | 12 | TRBV2 | ASRAGGLADTQY
TRBJ1-3 | 12 | TRBV10-3 | AISEQGAGNTIY
TRBJ2-5 | 11 | TRBV5-1 | ASSFKIRETQY
TRBJ1-1 | 12 | TRBV2 | ASKWGMGNTEAF
TRBJ2-6 | 13 | TRBV5-1 | ASSLELSGANVLT
TRBJ1-6 | 16 | TRBV4-1 | ASSQEEGGELPVSPLH
TRBJ2-3 | 11 | TRBV29-1 | SAAGGWEDTQY
TRBJ2-1 | 10 | TRBV28 | ASSGPYNEQF
TRBJ1-1 | 12 | TRBV6-1 | ASSWTAGDTEAF
TRBJ2-2 | 12 | TRBV5-8 | ASSSLFTGGELF
TRBJ2-6 | 15 | TRBV5-5 | ASSLTGTLSGANVLT
TRBJ2-1 | 13 | TRBV11-3 | ASSPDSFSYNEQF
TRBJ1-1 | 12 | TRBV7-2 | ASSWGQRYTEAF
TRBJ1-1 | 12 | TRBV5-4 | ASSSRTENTEAF
TRBJ1-1 | 13 | TRBV7-2 | ASSLGGTHATEAF
TRBJ2-7 | 10 | TRBV11-2 | ASSLAGGEQY
TRBJ2-5 | 12 | TRBV5-5 | ASSFGPFRETQY
TRBJ1-2 | 11 | TRBV18 | ASSPDRVYGYT